The clone carrying this T cell receptor beta chain showed up just a few times. Its antigen remains unidentified. The CDR3 has 14 amino acids. The trim removed 0 bases at V and 7 bases at J, leaving 6 bases unmatched. CDR1 SGHDT and CDR2 YYEEEE come from the germline V gene. These data belong to a study of T-cell memory formation after mild COVID-19. A 5'RACE reaction primed in the constant segment made cDNA libraries of TCR alpha and TCR beta, and these carried sample barcodes and UMIs. TCRdb passed the 5' RACE reads through MiXCR, listing each CDR3 protein once. Altogether about 430,000 distinct CDR3 sequences are present, more than 20% being singletons, with the ten largest covering roughly 8.9%. Points from the study as a whole: Within pre-infection memory, some responding clones were found, suggesting cross-reactive memory joined.

The sequencing input was PBMCs or a T cell subset sorted from them (not recorded which). The sequence derives from an adult woman who had mild COVID-19 (a few samples of this study predate the infection). Cell type and time point are not known. J is TRBJ2-7 and V is TRBV5-6; 8 positions agree with TRBD1. CDR3 in DNA: TGTGCCAGCAGCTTGGGCCAGGGGGCGAAAGAGCAGTACTTC. As protein: CASSLGQGAKEQYF.